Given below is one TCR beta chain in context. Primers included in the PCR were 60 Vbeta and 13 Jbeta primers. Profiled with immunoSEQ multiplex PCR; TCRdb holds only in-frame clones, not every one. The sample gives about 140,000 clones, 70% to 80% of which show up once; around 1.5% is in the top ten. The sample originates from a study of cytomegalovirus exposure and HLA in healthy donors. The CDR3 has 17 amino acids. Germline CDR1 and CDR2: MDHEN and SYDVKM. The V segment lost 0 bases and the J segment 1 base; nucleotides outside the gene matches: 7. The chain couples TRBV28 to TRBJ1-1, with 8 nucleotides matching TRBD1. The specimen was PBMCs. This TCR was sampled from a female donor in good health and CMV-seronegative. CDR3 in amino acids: CASSLWGRGLKNTEAFF. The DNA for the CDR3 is TGTGCCAGCAGTTTATGGGGCAGGGGGCTAAAGAACACTGAAGCTTTCTTT.